These 23 T cell receptor beta chains were sequenced from one sample in a study of OX40 agonist ivuxolimab in advanced cancers. Some clones are missing from TCRdb's copy, which holds only in-frame ones; the method was immunoSEQ multiplex PCR. This sample carries under 60,000 clones, roughly 90% of them seen once, and the ten largest clones take approximately 5%. This material consisted of CD4+ or CD8+ T cells sorted from blood, taken in a trial of the OX40 agonist ivuxolimab. Receptors originate from an adult with an advanced solid tumor such as melanoma, head and neck, liver or kidney cancer.

This clone was detected only once. The chain carries TRBV6-6 and TRBJ1-4; TRBD1 is a possible D gene (5 bases). The CDR3 totals 14 residues. Germline CDR1 is MNHNY and CDR2 is SVGAGI (reference sequence). V lost 1 base and J 7 bases, leaving 10 bases between the germline ends. CDR3 region: CASSYFGGGEKLFF. The CDR3 DNA follows: TGTGCCAGCAGTTACTTCGGGGGTGGTGAAAAACTGTTTTTT.

This chain joins TRBV27 and TRBJ1-5; 11 nucleotides agree with TRBD1. Germline CDR1 and CDR2: MNHEY and SMNVEV (reference sequence). This CDR3 has 16 residues. Unmatched junction bases numbered 8, after V lost 8 bases and J lost 2 bases. The CDR3 protein is CASGVPGQGGNQPQHF. The CDR3 region has the DNA TGTGCCAGCGGGGTTCCGGGACAGGGGGGCAATCAGCCCCAGCATTTT.

The rearrangement links TRBV6-5 to TRBJ2-7; the D gene is possibly TRBD2 (5 bases). This CDR3 contains 15 residues. Trimming cost V 0 bases and J 3 bases, with 12 bases left between them. Germline V gives CDR1 MNHEY, CDR2 SVGAGI. The CDR3, as DNA: TGTGCCAGCAGTTACTCGGAGGAAGCCCACTACGAGCAGTACTTC. The encoded protein is CASSYSEEAHYEQYF.

This chain's CDR3 is CASSYSGRSNQPQHF. The CDR3 nucleotides read TGTGCCAGCAGTTACTCAGGCAGGAGCAATCAGCCCCAGCATTTT. The chain employs TRBV6-5 and TRBJ1-5; D gene uncertain. The V gene's germline CDR1 is MNHEY and CDR2 SVGAGI. The CDR3 length is 15 residues. Trimming removed 0 bases at V and 1 base at J, with 7 bases between.

This chain connects TRBV29-1 to TRBJ2-7, with TRBD1 matching over 11 bases. The germline gives CDR1 SQVTM, CDR2 ANQGSEA. The CDR3 is 14 residues long. The ends lost 3 bases at V and 1 base at J; junction bases unmatched: 2. In nucleotides, the CDR3 is TGCAGCGTTGACGGGACAGGGGGTTCCTACGAGCAGTACTTC. Amino acid sequence: CSVDGTGGSYEQYF.

This sequence joins TRBV6-6 and TRBJ2-1; D tentatively fits TRBD1 or TRBD2 (5 bases each). V lost 6 bases to trimming and J lost 0 bases, with 15 bases between them. This CDR3 has 16 amino acids. CDR1 MNHNY and CDR2 SVGAGI come from the germline V gene (reference sequence). The CDR3 loop is CASSLGDGVSYNEQFF. In nucleotides, the CDR3 is TGTGCCAGCAGCCTGGGGGACGGCGTCTCCTACAATGAGCAGTTCTTC.

In this sample, this clone turned up once. The chain is built from TRBV5-1 and TRBJ1-5; D is perhaps TRBD1 (5 bases). Looked up from germline, CDR1 is SGHRS and CDR2 is YFSETQ. V lost 3 bases, J lost 1 base, and 11 bases lay in between. This CDR3 has 15 amino acids. CDR3 sequence reads: CASSWDGGSNQPQHF. CDR3 nucleotide sequence: TGCGCCAGCAGCTGGGACGGAGGAAGCAATCAGCCCCAGCATTTT.

The chain has TRBV27 and TRBJ1-5, with D hard to call. Per germline, CDR1 MNHEY and CDR2 SMNVEV (reference sequence). V lost 3 bases and J lost 5, with 5 bases in between. The CDR3 extends over 12 amino acids. CDR3: CASSFRDQPQHF. CDR3 bases: TGTGCCAGCAGTTTTAGGGATCAGCCCCAGCATTTT.

This clone was seen only a few times. The chain couples TRBV6-1 to TRBJ2-1, with 10 bases lining up with TRBD1. Germline lookup yields CDR1 MNHNS and CDR2 SASEGT. This CDR3 comprises 14 residues. Trimming cost V 8 bases and J 3 bases; bases outside gene matches: 4. CDR3 residues: CASGRTGGYNEQFF. The CDR3 nucleotides are TGTGCCAGCGGTAGGACAGGGGGCTACAATGAGCAGTTCTTC.

This chain joins TRBV5-1 and TRBJ2-7; TRBD1 agrees at 10 bases. The V gene's germline CDR1 is SGHRS and CDR2 YFSETQ. The trim removed 0 bases at V and 3 bases at J, leaving 3 bases unmatched. This CDR3 has 15 residues. CDR3 sequence reads: CASSLARTGGYEQYF. CDR3 coding DNA: TGCGCCAGCAGCTTGGCACGGACAGGGGGCTACGAGCAGTACTTC.

The chain links TRBV5-1 to TRBJ2-7; 9 bases align to TRBD1. The CDR3 runs 15 residues. Per the germline V gene, CDR1 is SGHRS and CDR2 is YFSETQ. The trim removed 4 bases at V and 3 bases at J, leaving 8 bases unmatched. The CDR3 protein is CASSPAGTGFYEQYF. The CDR3 DNA sequence: TGCGCCAGCAGCCCCGCCGGGACAGGGTTCTACGAGCAGTACTTC.

V is TRBV14 and J is TRBJ2-5; 10 nucleotides align to TRBD2. The J segment lost 2 bases and the V segment lost 4 bases, leaving 4 bases of the junction unmatched. The CDR3 extends over 15 amino acids. CDR1 and CDR2 (germline): SGHDN, FVKESK. CDR3 nucleotide sequence: TGTGCCAGCAGCCGCGGACTAGCGGCGCAAGAGACCCAGTACTTC. This sequence encodes CASSRGLAAQETQYF.

This rearrangement joins TRBV5-1 to TRBJ1-5, with TRBD1 matching 7 bases. The CDR3 sequence is 14 residues long. Looked up from germline, CDR1 is SGHRS and CDR2 is YFSETQ. After removal of 3 bases from V and 5 bases from J, the junction contained 5 bases not matched to a gene. CDR3 region: CASSSGQADQPQHF. The CDR3 coding sequence is TGCGCCAGCAGCTCTGGACAGGCCGATCAGCCCCAGCATTTT.

The chain links TRBV28 to TRBJ1-5; 10 bases agree with TRBD1. With 3 bases clipped from V and 4 bases from J, the junction kept 3 bases outside the gene matches. Germline V gene data show CDR1 as MDHEN and CDR2 as SYDVKM. The CDR3 is 15 amino acids. CDR3 residues: CASSLAGQGNQPQHF. The CDR3 coding sequence is TGTGCCAGCAGTTTGGCGGGACAGGGGAATCAGCCCCAGCATTTT. The whole variable domain, remainder taken from reference TRBV28 and TRBJ1-5, is DVKVTQSSRYLVKRTGEKVFLECVQDMDHENMFWYRQDPGLGLRLIYFSYDVKMKEKGDIPEGYSVSREKKERFSLILESASTNQTSMYLCASSLAGQGNQPQHFGDGTRLSIL.

With regard to this clone: One end of the junction fails to match germline, which may point to a read error. Other DNA sequences in the sample encode the same CDR3. This chain connects TRBV19 to TRBJ1-1; D is unresolved. The CDR3 has 18 amino acids. The germline CDR1 and CDR2 sequences are LNHDA and SQIVND (reference sequence). The CDR3 loop reads CASSVLHLRLRVNTEAFF. The CDR3, as DNA: TGTGCCAGTAGTGTTCTCCACCTACGACTGAGGGTGAACACTGAAGCCTTCTTT.

The genes are TRBV11-3 and TRBJ2-7; 14 bases match TRBD2. The CDR3 is 18 amino acids. The junction had 12 bases not matched to a gene; V was cut back by 5 bases and J by 3 bases. Germline V lookup: CDR1 SGHNT, CDR2 YENEEA. CDR3 bases: TGTGCCAGCAGCCGGATAGGGACTAGCGGGAGTATCAACTACGAGCAGTACTTC. It encodes CASSRIGTSGSINYEQYF.

The chain carries TRBV28 and TRBJ1-1; 8 bases match TRBD1. The CDR3 contains 16 residues. Germline V gives CDR1 MDHEN, CDR2 SYDVKM. J lost 2 bases, V lost 4 bases, and 9 bases had no gene match. CDR3 protein: CASSSLKQGGNTEAFF. DNA for the CDR3: TGTGCCAGCAGTTCCCTGAAACAGGGGGGAAACACTGAAGCTTTCTTT.

The V call is TRBV9, the J call TRBJ2-1; D perhaps matches TRBD2 (5 bases). Germline values: CDR1 SGDLS, CDR2 YYNGEE. Trimming took 0 bases from V and 4 from J, leaving 14 bases between them. This CDR3 is 16 amino acids long. This chain's CDR3 is CASSVGGGGGYNEQFF. CDR3 DNA: TGTGCCAGCAGCGTAGGAGGCGGAGGTGGATACAATGAGCAGTTCTTC.

The gene calls are TRBV18 and TRBJ1-1; the match to TRBD1 covers 7 bases. CDR3 length: 15 residues. Germline-derived CDR1 and CDR2 are KGHSH and LQKENI. J gave up 0 bases and V 3 bases, and 4 bases lay outside the gene matches. CDR3 bases: TGTGCCAGCTCACCTGCGGGACAGATGAACACTGAAGCTTTCTTT. It specifies CASSPAGQMNTEAFF.

The chain recombines TRBV7-3 with TRBJ2-3, with 10 bases that match TRBD2. In germline, CDR1 is SGHTA, CDR2 FQGTGA. This CDR3 comprises 17 residues. The ends lost 1 base at V and 2 bases at J; junction bases unmatched: 6. The CDR3 bases are TGTGCCAGCAGCTTAAATCCTAGCGGGGGATACACAGATACGCAGTATTTT. Translation gives CASSLNPSGGYTDTQYF.

V is TRBV6-5 and J is TRBJ2-5, with 7 bases aligning to TRBD1. The CDR3 has 14 residues. Germline V gene lookup returns CDR1 MNHEY and CDR2 SVGAGI. After removal of 4 bases from V and 2 bases from J, the junction contained 4 bases not matched to a gene. CDR3 coding DNA: TGTGCCAGCAGTTGGACAGGAGTACAAGAGACCCAGTACTTC. Protein sequence: CASSWTGVQETQYF.

The chain couples TRBV19 to TRBJ2-3; D ambiguous. The V gene's germline CDR1 is LNHDA and CDR2 SQIVND (reference sequence). V lost 5 bases, J lost 3 bases, and 9 bases lay in between. The length of the CDR3 is 13 residues. As DNA, the CDR3 is TGTGCCAGTAGTCTCGGTAGAACAGATACGCAGTATTTT. Residues: CASSLGRTDTQYF.

CDR3 coding DNA: TGTGCCAGCAGCTTGGCAGGGTGGGAGGTGGGTCTCAATGAGCAGTTCTTC. This translates into CASSLAGWEVGLNEQFF. The chain is built from TRBV5-6 and TRBJ2-1; D is perhaps TRBD2 (6 bases). V dropped 0 bases and J dropped 6 bases, with 19 bases sitting between them. Per the germline V gene, CDR1 is SGHDT and CDR2 is YYEEEE. This CDR3 comprises 17 residues.